A selection of T cell receptor beta chains follows, all from one sample in a study of CD8+ T cells in alopecia areata. Data came from immunoSEQ multiplex PCR; TCRdb stores just in-frame clones and leaves some out. Counted here are about 200,000 clones, about 60% occurring once; the ten biggest clones make up less than 3.5%. The sample in question was CD4+ T cells sorted from blood, obtained at week 4, from a patient treated with tofacitinib. All receptors come from a human donor with alopecia areata. Both conserved end residues are part of each CDR3. A D gene is named only where the DNA matches it firmly. Part of the rows lack a size; the others show once, few, many or a class for expanded clones.

>.|TRBD1|TRBV29-1|TRBJ1-2
CSVQGASIFDYGYTF
TGCAGCGTCCAGGGGGCATCTATATTTGACTATGGCTACACCTTC
>few|.|TRBV7-9|TRBJ1-2
CASSLGQTAAGYTF
TGTGCCAGCAGCTTAGGGCAAACAGCGGCCGGCTACACCTTC
>.|.|TRBV29-1|TRBJ1-5
CSVAGGMNQPQHF
TGCAGCGTTGCGGGGGGGATGAATCAGCCCCAGCATTTT
>.|TRBD1|TRBV30|TRBJ1-1
CAWSANRGAFF
TGTGCCTGGAGTGCAAACAGGGGAGCTTTCTTT
>few|.|TRBV23-1|TRBJ2-4
CASSQSVRGQYF
TGCGCCAGCAGTCAATCGGTGAGGGGACAGTACTTC
>.|.|TRBV10-3|TRBJ2-5
CAISDMTDRGETQYF
TGTGCCATCAGTGACATGACGGATCGCGGAGAGACCCAGTACTTC
>.|TRBD2|TRBV7-6|TRBJ2-3
CASSFYLAGITDTQYF
TGTGCCAGCAGCTTCTACCTAGCGGGTATCACAGATACGCAGTATTTT
>.|TRBD1|TRBV6-5|TRBJ2-1
CASSSRGPNYNEQFF
TGTGCCAGCAGCTCCAGGGGGCCGAACTACAATGAGCAGTTCTTC
>.|.|TRBV27|TRBJ1-1
CASSVTRPLNTEAFF
TGTGCCAGCAGTGTCACGAGACCTCTGAACACTGAAGCTTTCTTT
>.|TRBD1|TRBV5-8|TRBJ1-2
CASNEGQGWGGYTF
TGTGCCAGCAACGAGGGACAGGGGTGGGGTGGCTACACCTTC